This T cell receptor beta chain was obtained from a study of shared clonotypes between healthy human individuals. Profiled with immunoSEQ multiplex PCR; TCRdb holds only in-frame clones, not every one. The data show a few million clones, around nine tenths seen once. In this sample, this clone turned up once. The CDR3 spans 15 residues. The germline V and J ends were trimmed by 1 base and 0 bases, with 10 bases remaining between them. Germline V CDR1 and CDR2: SGHRS, YFSETQ. The receptor comes from a man younger than 35 in good health. The sample comprised naive CD4+ T cells sorted from blood. Subset defined: CD45RA+ positively selected. The V and J genes are TRBV5-1 and TRBJ1-1; possible D gene TRBD1, 5 bases. CDR3 DNA: TGCGCCAGCAGCTTGTATGAGGGGTTGAACACTGAAGCTTTCTTT. This gives the protein CASSLYEGLNTEAFF.